What follows are 16 T cell receptor beta chains derived from one specimen sequenced in a study of cytomegalovirus exposure and HLA in healthy donors. PCR used 60 Vbeta primers and 13 Jbeta primers. TCRdb keeps only in-frame clones here, not all; method: immunoSEQ multiplex PCR. The sample includes 65,000 to 80,000 clones, about 68% of them seen just once. Sequencing was carried out using PBMCs. The receptor set was obtained from a man aged 40-49 years in good health and CMV-seropositive.

The chain links TRBV5-4 to TRBJ2-3; 8 bases agree with TRBD2. The J segment lost 2 bases and the V segment lost 4 bases, leaving 6 bases of the junction unmatched. The CDR3 loop spans 15 amino acids. Germline loops: CDR1 SGHNT, CDR2 YYREEE (reference sequence). The DNA of the CDR3 is TGTGCCAGCAGCCGAGCGGGGGAGCTCACAGATACGCAGTATTTT. The encoded protein is CASSRAGELTDTQYF.

The rearrangement uses TRBV2 and TRBJ1-2; TRBD1 matches at 7 bases. CDR1 and CDR2 from the germline V gene are SNHLY and FYNNEI. The CDR3 runs 13 residues. V was clipped by 4 bases and J by 8 bases; unmatched bases: 7. CDR3: CASSGERGHGYTF. DNA for the CDR3: TGTGCCAGCAGTGGAGAGAGGGGGCACGGCTACACCTTC.

The rearrangement joins TRBV5-1 to TRBJ1-2, with TRBD1 matching over 9 bases. The V gene's germline CDR1 is SGHRS and CDR2 YFSETQ. The CDR3 loop spans 17 amino acids. With 4 bases clipped from V and 4 bases from J, the junction kept 14 bases outside the gene matches. The CDR3 region is CASSPRTGATPIYGYTF. The DNA of the CDR3 is TGCGCCAGCAGCCCCCGGACAGGGGCCACTCCCATCTATGGCTACACCTTC. Full variable domain (rest looked up from reference TRBV5-1 and TRBJ1-2): KAGVTQTPRYLIKTRGQQVTLSCSPISGHRSVSWYQQTPGQGLQFLFEYFSETQRNKGNFPGRFSGRQFSNSRSEMNVSTLELGDSALYLCASSPRTGATPIYGYTFGSGTRLTVV.

There are a few counts of this clone. This chain joins TRBV11-2 and TRBJ2-3, with D maybe TRBD1 (6 bases). The CDR3 loop spans 15 amino acids. Germline loops: CDR1 SGHAT, CDR2 FQNNGV. V lost 8 bases and J 3 bases, leaving 18 bases between the germline ends. CDR3 sequence reads: CASGQGGRTTDTQYF. The DNA for the CDR3 is TGTGCCAGCGGCCAAGGGGGACGGACTACAGATACGCAGTATTTT.

The genes are TRBV6-1 and TRBJ2-1; TRBD2 aligns across 8 bases. This CDR3 spans 15 amino acids. The trim removed 6 bases at V and 0 bases at J, leaving 4 bases unmatched. CDR1 MNHNS and CDR2 SASEGT come from the germline V gene. The CDR3 coding sequence is TGTGCCAGCAGCCAAAGCGGGAGCTCCTACAATGAGCAGTTCTTC. Translated, it gives CASSQSGSSYNEQFF.

This chain uses TRBV6-5 with TRBJ1-1; D uncertain. V was trimmed by 6 bases and J by 8 bases, leaving 13 bases between them. This CDR3 is 12 amino acids long. Germline lookup yields CDR1 MNHEY and CDR2 SVGAGI. The CDR3: CASRILSGEAFF. The CDR3 DNA is TGTGCCAGCAGGATTCTTTCGGGGGAAGCTTTCTTT.

The chain uses TRBV30 and TRBJ1-2; D gene ambiguous. This CDR3 comprises 14 residues. Germline values: CDR1 GTSNPN, CDR2 SVGIG (reference sequence). Trimming pared 3 bases from V and 2 bases from J, leaving 13 bases between. The DNA of the CDR3 is TGTGCCTGGAGAGAGGTTTTTAGGAACTATGGCTACACCTTC. The encoded protein is CAWREVFRNYGYTF. Full variable domain (missing parts from reference TRBV30 and TRBJ1-2): SQTIHQWPATLVQPVGSPLSLECTVEGTSNPNLYWYRQAAGRGLQLLFYSVGIGQISSEVPQNLSASRPQDRQFILSSKKLLLSDSGFYLCAWREVFRNYGYTFGSGTRLTVV.

This clone occurred a few times. V usage is TRBV7-8 and J usage is TRBJ2-5, with TRBD2 matching 7 bases. Germline V CDR1 and CDR2: SGHVS, FQNEAQ. After removal of 2 bases from V and 5 bases from J, the junction contained 5 bases not matched to a gene. CDR3 length: 14 amino acids. DNA for the CDR3: TGTGCCAGCAGCTTAAGCGATAGCGGGGAGACCCAGTACTTC. Its protein product is CASSLSDSGETQYF.

This rearrangement joins TRBV30 to TRBJ2-7; D perhaps matches TRBD1 (6 bases). CDR3 length: 15 amino acids. V was clipped by 2 bases and J by 3 bases, with 17 bases between them. Germline assignment: CDR1 GTSNPN and CDR2 SVGIG (reference sequence). CDR3 bases: TGTGCCTGGAGTTCACCGCGCCCAGGGGACTACGAGCAGTACTTC. Translation gives CAWSSPRPGDYEQYF.

The chain joins TRBV19 to TRBJ1-1; tentative D call: TRBD1 (6 bases). The CDR3 consists of 15 residues. Trimming shortened V by 7 bases and J by 5 bases, and 20 bases separated the two germline ends. CDR1 and CDR2 (germline): LNHDA, SQIVND (reference sequence). The CDR3 reads CASMPSGRGGTEAFF. In DNA form, the CDR3 reads TGTGCCAGTATGCCCTCCGGCAGGGGAGGGACTGAAGCTTTCTTT.

The sample holds one count of this clone. J is TRBJ2-1 and V is TRBV7-2; possible D gene TRBD1, 6 bases. Trimming removed 5 bases at V and 6 bases at J, with 11 bases between. The CDR3 is made up of 13 amino acids. The germline CDR1 and CDR2 sequences are SGHTA and FQGNSA. This CDR3 reads CASSVQGSNEQFF. The CDR3 DNA is TGTGCCAGCAGCGTACAGGGTTCCAATGAGCAGTTCTTC. The full variable domain, with the rest looked up from reference TRBV7-2 and TRBJ2-1, is GAGVSQSPSNKVTEKGKDVELRCDPISGHTALYWYRQSLGQGLEFLIYFQGNSAPDKSGLPSDRFSAERTGGSVSTLTIQRTQQEDSAVYLCASSVQGSNEQFFGPGTRLTVL.

The chain couples TRBV28 to TRBJ2-5; 10 positions agree with TRBD1. The CDR3 runs to 15 residues. CDR1 and CDR2 (germline): MDHEN, SYDVKM. With V trimmed by 6 bases and J by 5 bases, 9 bases remained unmatched. CDR3: CASRTGTGDVETQYF. The CDR3 DNA sequence: TGTGCCAGCAGGACCGGGACAGGGGATGTCGAGACCCAGTACTTC. Variable domain in full (rest from reference TRBV28 and TRBJ2-5): DVKVTQSSRYLVKRTGEKVFLECVQDMDHENMFWYRQDPGLGLRLIYFSYDVKMKEKGDIPEGYSVSREKKERFSLILESASTNQTSMYLCASRTGTGDVETQYFGPGTRLLVL.

J is TRBJ2-1 and V is TRBV9; 7 bases are a match to TRBD1. Looked up from germline, CDR1 is SGDLS and CDR2 is YYNGEE. After removal of 4 bases from V and 3 bases from J, the junction contained 4 bases not matched to a gene. This CDR3 comprises 14 residues. This chain's CDR3 is CASSTGQSYNEQFF. CDR3 DNA sequence: TGTGCCAGCAGCACGGGACAGAGCTACAATGAGCAGTTCTTC.

This chain joins TRBV7-9 and TRBJ1-1, with D possibly being TRBD1 (6 bases). With 5 bases removed from V and 4 bases from J, the gap between germline ends came to 17 bases. This CDR3 is built from 15 residues. CDR1 is SEHNR and CDR2 is FQNEAQ in the germline V gene (reference sequence). The CDR3 region is CASSPFNRGSTEAFF. The CDR3 bases are TGTGCCAGCAGCCCATTCAATAGGGGGAGCACTGAAGCTTTCTTT.

V is TRBV28 and J is TRBJ1-2; a possible D gene is TRBD1 (5 bases). The CDR3 is made up of 15 amino acids. Trimming took off 4 bases at V and 0 bases at J, with 12 bases between the two ends. CDR1 and CDR2 (germline): MDHEN, SYDVKM. DNA for the CDR3: TGTGCCAGCAGTTCCGTAGGGGCAGCTAACTATGGCTACACCTTC. It is translated as CASSSVGAANYGYTF.

The gene calls are TRBV7-9 and TRBJ2-5; no clear D. V lost 3 bases to trimming and J lost 3 bases, with 8 bases between them. The CDR3 consists of 13 residues. Per the germline V gene, CDR1 is SEHNR and CDR2 is FQNEAQ (reference sequence). The CDR3 reads CASSFPGKETQYF. For the CDR3, the DNA is TGTGCCAGCAGCTTCCCGGGTAAAGAGACCCAGTACTTC. Variable domain in full (rest from reference TRBV7-9 and TRBJ2-5): DTGVSQNPRHKITKRGQNVTFRCDPISEHNRLYWYRQTLGQGPEFLTYFQNEAQLEKSRLLSDRFSAERPKGSFSTLEIQRTEQGDSAMYLCASSFPGKETQYFGPGTRLLVL.